The clone carrying this TCR beta chain was recorded a few times. The data belong to a study of blood T cell repertoires in COVID-19. The CDR3 totals 13 residues. Germline V gene lookup returns CDR1 DFQATT and CDR2 SNEGSKA (reference sequence). Trimming took off 7 bases at V and 4 bases at J, with 16 bases between the two ends. The assay was immunoSEQ multiplex PCR, and TCRdb's table has in-frame clones only and misses some. There are some 70,000 clones in the sample; roughly 76% occur only once, and approximately 22% lies in the top ten. This TCR derives from a woman in her 70s with acute or convalescent COVID-19. V gene TRBV20-1 combines with J gene TRBJ1-2; no clear D gene. Material: peripheral blood. CDR3: CSGSRGLSYGYTF. The CDR3 nucleotides are TGCAGTGGTAGTAGAGGGTTGAGCTATGGCTACACCTTC.